This is a list of T cell receptor beta chains from one sample in a study of neurological immune-mediated disorders. MiXCR, run by TCRdb on the 5' RACE reads, gives a single entry per CDR3 protein. The data contain 95,000 or so distinct CDR3 sequences, around 3.3% of them singletons. Sequencing input: PBMCs. The receptors originated from a woman between 18 and 30 years old with multiple sclerosis. The CDR3 runs from the conserved cysteine through the conserved F or W. The D gene is left open where the match is weak. Part of the rows lack a size; the others show once, few, many or a class for expanded clones.

j_gene,d_gene,abundance,v_gene,CDR3nt,CDR3aa
TRBJ2-1,TRBD2,.,TRBV20-1,TGCAGTGCTATTCCAATCAGGGGGACTAGCGGCTACAATGAGCAGTTCTTC,CSAIPIRGTSGYNEQFF
TRBJ2-7,.,many,TRBV5-1,TGCGCCAGCAGCTACACAGGTATTGACGAGCAGTACTTC,CASSYTGIDEQYF
TRBJ2-7,TRBD2,many,TRBV20-1,TGCAGTGCAATCCTAGCGGGGGTAGCCTACGAGCAGTACTTC,CSAILAGVAYEQYF
TRBJ2-5,.,many,TRBV5-6,TGTGCCAGCAGCCGTGATAGGGAGACCCAGTACTTC,CASSRDRETQYF
TRBJ2-1,TRBD2,many,TRBV6-2/TRBV6-3,TGTGCCAGCAGTTACTCGAGTGGCGGGGGATATGAGCAGTTCTTC,CASSYSSGGGYEQFF
TRBJ2-5,TRBD2,many,TRBV6-1,TGTGCCAGCAGTGAACTAGCGGGAGGGCCAGAGACCCAGTACTTC,CASSELAGGPETQYF
TRBJ2-1,TRBD1,.,TRBV19,TGTGCCAGTAGTGATACCGGGACAGCATCCTACAATGAGCAGTTCTTC,CASSDTGTASYNEQFF
TRBJ2-7,TRBD1,many,TRBV5-1,TGCGCCAGCAGCTTGCCGGAACAGGGGGTCTACGAGCAGTACTTC,CASSLPEQGVYEQYF
TRBJ1-2,.,many,TRBV7-9,TGTGCCAGCAGCTTAAACGGGGTCGGAGTCGACTACACCTTC,CASSLNGVGVDYTF
TRBJ2-3,.,many,TRBV29-1,TGCAGCGCCGGAATAGGGTATTTT,CSAGIGYF
TRBJ1-1,.,many,TRBV7-3,TGTGCCAGCAGCCCCGGGTCCACAGCTGAAGCTTTCTTT,CASSPGSTAEAFF
TRBJ1-1,.,many,TRBV6-6,TGTGCCAGCAAGGGCCTCAATACCCTGAACACTGAAGCTTTCTTT,CASKGLNTLNTEAFF
TRBJ2-7,.,many,TRBV29-1,TGCAGCGTTAAAGGGGCCTCTCGGGAGCAGTACTTC,CSVKGASREQYF
TRBJ1-2,.,many,TRBV9,TGTGCCAGCAGCGGAAGAGATACCAACTATGGCTACACCTTC,CASSGRDTNYGYTF
TRBJ1-1,TRBD1,many,TRBV6-2/TRBV6-3,TGTGCCAGCAGTGACAGGGGGCATACTGAAGCTTTCTTT,CASSDRGHTEAFF
TRBJ2-7,.,many,TRBV6-2/TRBV6-3,TGTGCCAGCAGAAAGAGCCGGGACGGCTACGAGCAGTACTTC,CASRKSRDGYEQYF
TRBJ2-1,.,.,TRBV30,TGTGCCTGGAGGGCTATAATCTACAATGAGCAGTTCTTC,CAWRAIIYNEQFF
TRBJ2-7,.,many,TRBV29-1,TGCAGCGTTGATATCGGGACAACCGAATCCTACGAGCAGTACTTC,CSVDIGTTESYEQYF
TRBJ1-5,.,many,TRBV11-2,TGTGCCAGCAGCCTCGACAGTTTGAGCAATCAGCCCCAGCATTTT,CASSLDSLSNQPQHF
TRBJ1-5,TRBD1,many,TRBV11-2,TGTGCCAGCAGCCGATGGACAGGGGGCGATCAGCCCCAGCATTTT,CASSRWTGGDQPQHF
TRBJ2-2,TRBD1,many,TRBV5-6,TGTGCCAGCAGCTTGACAGGCGGGACAGGGGTCACCGGGGAGCTGTTTTTT,CASSLTGGTGVTGELFF
TRBJ1-2,.,many,TRBV18,TGTGCCAGCTCACCACCGGCAGGGGTCTATGGCTACACCTTC,CASSPPAGVYGYTF
TRBJ1-5,TRBD1,many,TRBV6-5,TGTGCCAGCAGTTCCATCAGGGGGCGGTCGGGTCAGCCCCAGCATTTT,CASSSIRGRSGQPQHF
TRBJ1-2,.,many,TRBV29-1,TGCAGCGTAGGCGGGGGGGACTATGGCTACACCTTC,CSVGGGDYGYTF
TRBJ2-3,.,many,TRBV20-1,TGCAGTGCTAGTGCCTCCCTTGAAACCACAGATACGCAGTATTTT,CSASASLETTDTQYF
TRBJ2-7,.,many,TRBV20-1,TGCAGTGCTAGACCCCCTAGAGGTGACTACGAGCAGTACTTC,CSARPPRGDYEQYF
TRBJ1-1,TRBD1,many,TRBV5-1,TGCGCCAGCAGCTTGGGGGACAGCTACACTGAAGCTTTCTTT,CASSLGDSYTEAFF
TRBJ2-3,.,many,TRBV12-5,TGTGCTAGTGGTTGCGGCACTGGACTTCTCACAGATACGCAGTATTTT,CASGCGTGLLTDTQYF
TRBJ1-2,TRBD1,many,TRBV5-1,TGCGCCAGCAGCAGGGACAGGGGGTATGATGGCTACACCTTC,CASSRDRGYDGYTF
TRBJ2-1,TRBD2,many,TRBV10-3,TGTGCCATCAGAGATACTAGCGGCTCCCGGAAGTTCTTC,CAIRDTSGSRKFF
TRBJ2-7,.,many,TRBV4-3,TGCGCCAGCAGCCCAGGGCTGGGGGGCGCCTACGAGCAGTACTTC,CASSPGLGGAYEQYF
TRBJ2-1,.,many,TRBV10-3,TGTGCCATCAGTGAGTCGAGCGTCCTCGGTGAGCAGTTCTTC,CAISESSVLGEQFF
TRBJ2-1,.,many,TRBV12-3/TRBV12-4,TGTGCCAGCAGCATCGAGGGGCTAGCGCGGAATGAGCAGTTCTTC,CASSIEGLARNEQFF
TRBJ2-1,TRBD2,many,TRBV11-1,TGTGCCAGCAGCTTAGTAGGCGGTTTCGGCGGGAGAAGCTACAATGAGCAGTTCTTC,CASSLVGGFGGRSYNEQFF
TRBJ2-7,.,many,TRBV5-6,TGTGCCAGCAGGGGCGGGATATTCAGCTCCTACGAGCAGTACTTC,CASRGGIFSSYEQYF
TRBJ2-3,.,many,TRBV3-1,TGTGCCAGCAGCCAAGAGGGCGCAGATACGCAGTATTTT,CASSQEGADTQYF
TRBJ2-2,.,many,TRBV20-1,TGCAGTGCTAGAGCAGGAGGACAGCTCACCGGGGAGCTGTTTTTT,CSARAGGQLTGELFF
TRBJ2-1,.,.,TRBV7-8,TGTGCCAGCAGCTTAGAATTGGGCAGGGCTCATGAGCAGTTCTTC,CASSLELGRAHEQFF
TRBJ2-7,TRBD1,many,TRBV7-2,TGTGCCAGCAGCTTAGTCGGGACAGGGACCCACGAGCAGTACTTC,CASSLVGTGTHEQYF
TRBJ2-3,.,medium-sized,TRBV7-8,TGTGCCAGCAGCCCCGCGAGGGCCGAAGATACGCAGTATTTT,CASSPARAEDTQYF
TRBJ2-7,.,many,TRBV9,TGTGCCAGCAGCCCCGTAGGGGACTGGAACTACGAGCAGTACTTC,CASSPVGDWNYEQYF
TRBJ1-2,TRBD1,many,TRBV7-2,TGTGCCAGCAGCTTTGACAGGGACTATGGCTACACCTTC,CASSFDRDYGYTF
TRBJ2-2,.,many,TRBV29-1,TGCAGCGTTGAATCGGGGGGCTCCACCGGGGAGCTGTTTTTT,CSVESGGSTGELFF
TRBJ1-1,TRBD1,few,TRBV14,TGTGCCAGCAGCCAAGCTCGGGGACAGGAGGGTCGGGGCACTGAAGCTTTCTTT,CASSQARGQEGRGTEAFF
TRBJ1-5,.,many,TRBV18,TGTGCCAGCTCACCACCGAGTAGCAATCAGCCCCAGCATTTT,CASSPPSSNQPQHF
TRBJ2-3,TRBD2,few,TRBV20-1,TGCAGTGCTATGATTGGGACTAGCGGAGCTACGCAGTATTTT,CSAMIGTSGATQYF
TRBJ1-5,.,many,TRBV20-1,TGCAGTGCTTCTGGAATGGGGGGAGGCAATCAGCCCCAGCATTTT,CSASGMGGGNQPQHF
TRBJ1-5,.,.,TRBV28,TGTGCCAGCAGTAGACAGGTCAACAGGAAGACCCAGAATTTT,CASSRQVNRKTQNF
TRBJ2-3,.,many,TRBV13,TGTGCCAGCAGCTTTGTAGGGGATACGCAGTATTTT,CASSFVGDTQYF
TRBJ1-4,.,many,TRBV4-2,TGTGCCAGCAGCCAGGGAACGCAGGAGGGAAAACTGTTTTTT,CASSQGTQEGKLFF
TRBJ2-7,.,many,TRBV5-5,TGTGCCAGCAGCTTGACCGGGACACGGATCTACGAGCAGTACTTC,CASSLTGTRIYEQYF
TRBJ2-1,.,many,TRBV7-3,TGTGCCAGCAGCTTACAGGGGTCCACCAATGAGCAGTTCTTC,CASSLQGSTNEQFF
TRBJ2-3,.,many,TRBV9,TGTGCCAGCGGTCGCGGCGACACAGATACGCAGTATTTT,CASGRGDTDTQYF
TRBJ1-1,.,many,TRBV6-1,TGTGCCAGCAGGTGGGGCGGGAGTGGCACTGAAGCTTTCTTT,CASRWGGSGTEAFF
TRBJ2-7,.,many,TRBV7-2,TGTGCCAGCAGCTCCCGGAGTGGGGCCAGGGCCTCCTACGAGCAGTACTTC,CASSSRSGARASYEQYF
TRBJ1-5,TRBD1,many,TRBV18,TGTGCCAGCTCACCCTGGACAGGGAATCAGCCCCAGCATTTT,CASSPWTGNQPQHF
TRBJ2-3,.,many,TRBV20-1,TGCAGTGCTAGAGTACCGGGGAGCACAGATACGCAGTATTTT,CSARVPGSTDTQYF